This is a list of T cell receptor beta chains from one sample in a study of T-cell reconstitution after alpha-beta-depleted transplantation in children. Each CDR3 protein is one row after TCRdb ran MiXCR on the PCR reads. The sample includes a few hundred thousand distinct CDR3 sequences, 10% to 15% of them seen just once. Material: PBMCs, mostly from graft donor cells, obtained 360 days after TCRalphabeta/CD19-depleted stem cell transplant. The receptors were sampled from a male patient aged 10 to 17 who had a stem cell transplant for acute myeloid leukemia, so the T cells may come from the graft donor. The CDR3 runs from the conserved cysteine through the conserved F or W. Fields, in order: J gene, V gene, D gene, clone size, CDR3 DNA, CDR3 protein. D genes are given only for firm matches. Rows may omit the clone size; those that give it use once, few, many or a size class.

j_call: TRBJ2-7; v_call: TRBV6-5; d_call: TRBD1; clone_size: NA; cdr3_nt: TGTGCCAGCAGTTATATGGGACAGTGGTACGAGCAGTACTTC; cdr3_aa: CASSYMGQWYEQYF
j_call: TRBJ2-3; v_call: TRBV5-1; d_call: NA; clone_size: few; cdr3_nt: TGCGCCAGCAGCTTGGCCGTGGCGGGCACAGATACGCAGTATTTT; cdr3_aa: CASSLAVAGTDTQYF
j_call: TRBJ2-2; v_call: TRBV12-3/TRBV12-4; d_call: TRBD2; clone_size: few; cdr3_nt: TGTGCCAGCAGCGGACTAGCGGGAGGTGTCTACACCGGGGAGCTGTTTTTT; cdr3_aa: CASSGLAGGVYTGELFF
j_call: TRBJ1-4; v_call: TRBV6-5; d_call: NA; clone_size: NA; cdr3_nt: TGTGCCAGCAGTTACTCGCAGTCTACAACTAATGAAAAACTGTTTTTT; cdr3_aa: CASSYSQSTTNEKLFF
j_call: TRBJ2-1; v_call: TRBV5-1; d_call: TRBD2; clone_size: few; cdr3_nt: TGCGCCAGCAGCTCCTCAGGAGGGCTAGCGGGATGGGATGAGCAGTTCTTC; cdr3_aa: CASSSSGGLAGWDEQFF
j_call: TRBJ2-1; v_call: TRBV12-3/TRBV12-4; d_call: TRBD2; clone_size: few; cdr3_nt: TGTGCCAGCAGTCCCCGGACTAGCGGGATTACAGCTTTCAATGAGCAGTTCTTC; cdr3_aa: CASSPRTSGITAFNEQFF
j_call: TRBJ2-1; v_call: TRBV12-3/TRBV12-4; d_call: TRBD2; clone_size: many; cdr3_nt: TGTGCCAGCAGTCCCCTGAGCGGGAGATCCTACAATGAGCAGTTCTTC; cdr3_aa: CASSPLSGRSYNEQFF
j_call: TRBJ2-7; v_call: TRBV20-1; d_call: NA; clone_size: few; cdr3_nt: TGCAGTGCCCACCATGGGCGGGAAGACTACGAGCAGTACTTC; cdr3_aa: CSAHHGREDYEQYF
j_call: TRBJ2-1; v_call: TRBV21-1; d_call: NA; clone_size: NA; cdr3_nt: TGTGCCAGCGGTTTTTTTGGGGAGGAGACCTACAATGAGCAGTTCTTC; cdr3_aa: CASGFFGEETYNEQFF
j_call: TRBJ2-1; v_call: TRBV15; d_call: TRBD2; clone_size: NA; cdr3_nt: TGTGCCACCAGCAGAGAACTAGCGGGAGTCTACAATGAGCAGTTCTTC; cdr3_aa: CATSRELAGVYNEQFF